These 24 T cell receptor beta chains were all obtained from the same sample, sequenced in a study of regulatory T cells in long-lasting Graves disease. Arm-PCR of CDR3 regions and iRepertoire HTBI primers were the basis on which TCR beta libraries were built. TCRdb recomputed calls from the multiplex PCR reads with MiXCR, one row per CDR3 protein. The data show 200,000 to 250,000 distinct CDR3 sequences, around 16% seen once. Regarding time point: newly diagnosed GD, antithyroid drugs for less than 3 months. PBMC RNA served as the TCR library source. Sequenced material: peripheral blood mononuclear cells (PBMCs), taken at new diagnosis, from a patient treated with antithyroid drugs. These receptors were taken from a female donor with Graves disease.

The chain couples TRBV20-1 to TRBJ2-7; TRBD1 matches 9 bases. The V and J ends lost 4 bases and 3 bases, in that order; junction bases with no gene match: 7. The CDR3 has 14 residues. Germline assignment: CDR1 DFQATT and CDR2 SNEGSKA (reference sequence). Here the CDR3 DNA reads TGCAGTGCTAAGTTGGGGACAGGGCTCTACGAGCAGTACTTC. Translation gives CSAKLGTGLYEQYF.

This clonotype was observed many times. The rearrangement uses TRBV27 and TRBJ2-2; no clear D. This CDR3 region has 16 residues. The V and J ends lost 5 bases and 0 bases respectively, with 13 bases between them. CDR1 and CDR2 from the germline V gene are MNHEY and SMNVEV (reference sequence). The CDR3 nucleotides are TGTGCCAGCAGTCCCCTTTTGCGCGCGAACACCGGGGAGCTGTTTTTT. Translated: CASSPLLRANTGELFF.

This clonotype was picked up many times. The rearrangement joins TRBV20-1 to TRBJ1-6, with a possible D match to TRBD1 (5 bases). This CDR3 comprises 15 residues. Germline CDR1 DFQATT, CDR2 SNEGSKA (reference sequence). The V gene lost 1 base and the J gene lost 10 bases, with 17 bases spanning the gap. The CDR3 DNA reads TGCAGTGCTAGAGCCCTAGAGGCAGGGCCCTCACCCCTCCACTTT. Its protein is CSARALEAGPSPLHF.

This clonotype was picked up many times. This rearrangement joins TRBV6-2 or TRBV6-3 to TRBJ1-2; possible D gene TRBD1, 6 bases. This CDR3 region has 13 residues. V dropped 2 bases and J dropped 7 bases, with 11 bases sitting between them. Germline V lookup: CDR1 MNHEY, CDR2 SVGEGT. CDR3 loop: CASSYGSTGGYTF. The CDR3 DNA is TGTGCCAGCAGTTACGGGTCGACAGGTGGCTACACCTTC.

Regarding this clonotype: A much larger clone differs by one base, so this may be a read error. The V and J genes are TRBV6-9 and TRBJ1-5, with D hard to call. The CDR3 has 13 amino acids. Trimming stripped 2 bases from V and 1 base from J, with 3 bases between. Germline-derived CDR1 and CDR2 are MNHGY and SVAAGI. The DNA for the CDR3 is TGTGCCAGCAGTTATGGGAGCAATCAGCCCCAGCATTTT. Translation: CASSYGSNQPQHF.

The chain is built from TRBV7-9 and TRBJ1-5; D perhaps matches TRBD1 (5 bases). This CDR3 region has 11 residues. V shed 8 bases and J shed 3 bases, with 5 bases lying between them. Germline V lookup: CDR1 SEHNR, CDR2 FQNEAQ (reference sequence). CDR3 region: CASGHNQPQHF. CDR3 in DNA: TGTGCCAGCGGACACAATCAGCCCCAGCATTTT.

This clonotype was seen many times. The chain uses TRBV3-1 and TRBJ1-2; no reliable D call. The V end lost 1 base, the J end lost 6 bases, and 12 bases lay between the germline ends. The V gene's germline CDR1 is LGHDT and CDR2 YNNKEL (reference sequence). The CDR3 spans 14 residues. The CDR3 DNA sequence: TGTGCCAGCAGCCAAGGGTCGAGTTATGATGGCTACACCTTC. Its translation: CASSQGSSYDGYTF.

This clonotype was found many times. The V gene is TRBV19, the J gene TRBJ2-2; D is possibly TRBD2 (5 bases). The germline V gene encodes CDR1 LNHDA and CDR2 SQIVND (reference sequence). V was clipped by 1 base and J by 3 bases, with 12 bases between them. The CDR3 extends over 16 amino acids. CDR3: CASSIGGDIHTGELFF. The CDR3 DNA reads as TGTGCCAGTAGTATAGGGGGAGACATTCACACCGGGGAGCTGTTTTTT.

This clonotype was seen only a few times. The V and J genes are TRBV9 and TRBJ2-3, with D possibly TRBD2 on 7 matching bases. This CDR3 contains 16 residues. The V and J ends lost 3 bases and 5 bases respectively, with 19 bases between them. Germline CDR1 is SGDLS and CDR2 is YYNGEE. CDR3 DNA: TGTGCCAGCAGCGCGATGGGGGGGGCTCGTCAAGATACGCAGTATTTT. Translated: CASSAMGGARQDTQYF.

This clonotype was counted many times. The chain employs TRBV6-1 and TRBJ2-5; 9 bases are shared with TRBD1. V lost 7 bases, J lost 5 bases, and 5 bases stayed unmatched. CDR1 and CDR2 (germline): MNHNS, SASEGT. The CDR3 has 13 amino acids. The DNA of the CDR3 is TGTGCCAGCATTTCCGGGACAGGGGAGACCCAGTACTTC. Amino acids: CASISGTGETQYF.

This clonotype was detected many times. This rearrangement joins TRBV7-9 to TRBJ1-1; D remains ambiguous. Trimming stripped 3 bases from V and 1 base from J, with 9 bases between. Germline CDR1 is SEHNR and CDR2 is FQNEAQ (reference sequence). The CDR3 covers 14 residues. In nucleotides, the CDR3 is TGTGCCAGCAGCTTTGGACGAGCGAACACTGAAGCTTTCTTT. Translating it yields CASSFGRANTEAFF.

This clonotype appeared a single time. At one of its ends the junction is not consistent with the germline gene, which may arise from a read error. The chain uses TRBV3-1 and TRBJ1-1; D is uncertain. Germline values: CDR1 LGHDT, CDR2 YNNKEL (reference sequence). CDR3 size: 13 residues. CDR3 loop: CASSQGRNTEALF. In DNA, the CDR3 is TGTGCCAGCTCTCAAGGCAGGAACACTGAAGCTCTCTTT.

In its sample, this clonotype was seen many times. The CDR3 here is CASSLATGWETQYF. The CDR3, as DNA: TGTGCCAGCAGCTTGGCTACGGGTTGGGAGACCCAGTACTTC. V and J are TRBV11-2 and TRBJ2-5; no reliable D call. CDR1 is SGHAT, CDR2 FQNNGV, per germline. The V gene lost 3 bases and the J gene lost 5 bases, with 13 bases spanning the gap. The CDR3 loop spans 14 amino acids.

V and J are TRBV2 and TRBJ2-2; D unclear. Looked up from germline, CDR1 is SNHLY and CDR2 is FYNNEI. The CDR3 length is 13 residues. The ends were cut back, 6 bases at V and 3 bases at J, with 8 bases in the middle. The chain's CDR3 is CASRSLYTGELFF. As DNA, the CDR3 is TGTGCCAGCAGGTCACTCTACACCGGGGAGCTGTTTTTT.

This clonotype has a count of ten or more. The rearrangement links TRBV30 to TRBJ1-2, with a possible D match to TRBD1 (6 bases). The CDR3 consists of 15 residues. The germline V gene encodes CDR1 GTSNPN and CDR2 SVGIG (reference sequence). Trimming cost V 2 bases and J 3 bases, with 16 bases left between them. In DNA, the CDR3 is TGTGCCTGGAGTCCCCTTGGGGGGGCGGACTATGGCTACACCTTC. Its protein is CAWSPLGGADYGYTF.

This clonotype was counted ten times or more. The chain employs TRBV11-2 and TRBJ1-6; D unclear. The CDR3 runs to 15 residues. V was pared by 0 bases and J by 9 bases, with 12 bases between. Germline CDR1 reads SGHAT; CDR2 reads FQNNGV. The CDR3 coding sequence is TGTGCCAGCAGCTTAGAGGGGATTGGGGTTTCACCCCTCCACTTT. Translation gives CASSLEGIGVSPLHF.

This clonotype was recorded many times. V usage is TRBV28 and J usage is TRBJ2-7; 14 nucleotides align to TRBD2. This CDR3 comprises 18 residues. The V gene end was trimmed by 6 bases and the J gene end by 3 bases; junction bases not matched to a gene: 13. Germline CDR1 and CDR2: MDHEN and SYDVKM. The CDR3 nucleotides read TGTGCCAGCAGCCGATGGAGGGGGACTAGCGGGAGAAGCTACGAGCAGTACTTC. It specifies CASSRWRGTSGRSYEQYF.

This clonotype was observed at least ten times. This chain joins TRBV3-1 and TRBJ2-5, with TRBD2 identical over 9 bases. V was pared by 6 bases and J by 2 bases, with 7 bases of the junction left unmatched. The CDR3 length is 15 residues. Germline V gene sequence: CDR1 LGHDT, CDR2 YNNKEL (reference sequence). The CDR3 nucleotides read TGTGCCAGCAGACCCTCTAGCGGGGCACAAGAGACCCAGTACTTC. Protein product: CASRPSSGAQETQYF.

This clonotype was observed at least ten times. J is TRBJ1-1 and V is TRBV5-6; no reliable D call. The V and J ends lost 0 bases and 7 bases respectively, with 10 bases between them. This CDR3 comprises 13 residues. Germline loops: CDR1 SGHDT, CDR2 YYEEEE. Here the CDR3 DNA reads TGTGCCAGCAGCTTGGGGCTAGACGGTGAAGCTTTCTTT. It yields the protein CASSLGLDGEAFF.

The chain is built from TRBV6-1 and TRBJ2-3; the D call may be TRBD1 or TRBD2 (5 bases each). There are 14 residues in the CDR3. V lost 11 bases and J 6 bases, leaving 21 bases between the germline ends. Germline assignment: CDR1 MNHNS and CDR2 SASEGT. The CDR3 coding sequence is TGTGCCTCCAAAGGGAGAGGGGCCCAGGATACGCAGTATTTT. Its translation: CASKGRGAQDTQYF.

The sample holds many counts of this clonotype. V and J are TRBV11-2 and TRBJ2-1; D could derive from TRBD1 or TRBD2 (5 bases each). Trimming pared 5 bases from V and 10 bases from J, leaving 12 bases between. CDR3 length equals 12 residues. CDR1 and CDR2 (germline): SGHAT, FQNNGV. CDR3 residues: CASSRDRDEQFF. The CDR3 bases are TGTGCCAGCAGCCGAGACCGGGACGAGCAGTTCTTC.

This clonotype came up a few times. This chain links TRBV20-1 with TRBJ2-5; weak D call: TRBD1 (6 bases). Trimming stripped 6 bases from V and 4 bases from J, with 15 bases between. Germline V lookup: CDR1 DFQATT, CDR2 SNEGSKA (reference sequence). The CDR3 has 13 amino acids. The chain's CDR3 is CSALGGWAETQYF. For the CDR3, the DNA is TGCAGTGCCTTAGGGGGTTGGGCAGAGACCCAGTACTTC.

This clonotype was found many times. V usage is TRBV12-3 or TRBV12-4 and J usage is TRBJ1-2; D possibly corresponds to TRBD1 (5 bases). CDR3 size: 15 residues. Trimming removed 4 bases at V and 5 bases at J, with 17 bases between. CDR3 in amino acids: CASSSGDGGLYGYTF. The CDR3 bases are TGTGCCAGCAGTTCCGGGGACGGCGGCCTATATGGCTACACCTTC.

The genes are TRBV18 and TRBJ2-1; TRBD2 agrees at 9 bases. The J call may not be correct, given that the DNA end is closer to TRBJ2-5. In germline, CDR1 is KGHSH, CDR2 LQKENI. This CDR3 is built from 13 residues. The CDR3 sequence is CATAGGGRETQYF. CDR3 DNA: TGTGCCACCGCGGGAGGGGGTCGAGAGACCCAGTACTTC.